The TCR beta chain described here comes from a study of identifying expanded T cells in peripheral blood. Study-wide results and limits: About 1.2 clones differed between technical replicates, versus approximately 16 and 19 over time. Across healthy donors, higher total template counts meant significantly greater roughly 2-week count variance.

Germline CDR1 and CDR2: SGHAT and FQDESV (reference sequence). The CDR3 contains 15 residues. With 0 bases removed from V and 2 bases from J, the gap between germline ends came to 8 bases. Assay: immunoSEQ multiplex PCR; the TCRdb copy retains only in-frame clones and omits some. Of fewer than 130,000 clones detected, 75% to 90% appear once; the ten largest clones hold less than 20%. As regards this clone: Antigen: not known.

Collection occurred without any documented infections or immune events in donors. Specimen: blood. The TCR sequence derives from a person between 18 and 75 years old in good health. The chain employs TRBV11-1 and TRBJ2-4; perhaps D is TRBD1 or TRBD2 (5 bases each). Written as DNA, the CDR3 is TGTGCCAGCAGCTTAGCCGGGGCGTCCAAAAACATTCAGTACTTC. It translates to CASSLAGASKNIQYF. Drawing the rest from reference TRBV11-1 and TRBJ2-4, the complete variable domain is EAEVAQSPRYKITEKSQAVAFWCDPISGHATLYWYRQILGQGPELLVQFQDESVVDDSQLPKDRFSAERLKGVDSTLKIQPAELGDSAMYLCASSLAGASKNIQYFGAGTRLSVL.